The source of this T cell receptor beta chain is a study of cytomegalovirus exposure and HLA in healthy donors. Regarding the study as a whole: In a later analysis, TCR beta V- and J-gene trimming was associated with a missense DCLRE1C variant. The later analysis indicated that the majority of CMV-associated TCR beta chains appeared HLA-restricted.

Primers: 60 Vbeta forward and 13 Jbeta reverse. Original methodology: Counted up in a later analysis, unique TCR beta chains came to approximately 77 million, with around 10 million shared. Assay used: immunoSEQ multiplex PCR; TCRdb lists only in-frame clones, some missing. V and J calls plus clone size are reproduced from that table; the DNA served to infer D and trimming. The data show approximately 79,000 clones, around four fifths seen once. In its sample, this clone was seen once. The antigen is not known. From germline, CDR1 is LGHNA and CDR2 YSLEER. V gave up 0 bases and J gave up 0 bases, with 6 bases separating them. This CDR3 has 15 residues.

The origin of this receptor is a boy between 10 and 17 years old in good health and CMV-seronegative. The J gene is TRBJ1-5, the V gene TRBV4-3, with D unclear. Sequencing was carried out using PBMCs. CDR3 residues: CASSQEGGSNQPQHF. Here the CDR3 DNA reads TGCGCCAGCAGCCAAGAGGGAGGTAGCAATCAGCCCCAGCATTTT.